These 20 T cell receptor beta chains were all obtained from the same sample, sequenced in a study of shared clonotypes between healthy human individuals. Here immunoSEQ multiplex PCR was the method, and the copy in TCRdb shows in-frame clones only, minus some. The sample holds about 2.3 million clones, approximately 93% seen once. What was sequenced was naive CD4+ T cells from PBMCs. Subset meaning: CD45RA+ positively selected. The origin of the receptors is a man younger than 30 in good health. Some clones in this sample may be carry-over from other donors' samples.

The sample holds one count of this clone. The V call is TRBV28, the J call TRBJ1-1, with 10 bases lining up with TRBD1. Trimming took 3 bases from V and 5 from J; bases not matched to a gene: 6. Germline V gene sequence: CDR1 MDHEN, CDR2 SYDVKM. CDR3 length: 15 residues. The CDR3 DNA follows: TGTGCCAGCAGTTTTCACGGGACAGGGGAGACTGAAGCTTTCTTT. Translation: CASSFHGTGETEAFF.

On this clone: Other nucleotide sequences from this sample produce the same CDR3. The chain links TRBV5-1 to TRBJ1-2, with 7 positions matching TRBD1. CDR1 is SGHRS, CDR2 YFSETQ, per germline. The CDR3 spans 15 residues. V lost 4 bases, J lost 3 bases, and 9 bases stayed unmatched. The CDR3 nucleotides are TGCGCCAGCAGCACCGGGACAGCCCGAGACTATGGCTACACCTTC. Translation: CASSTGTARDYGYTF.

The chain links TRBV30 to TRBJ2-3, with 11 bases matching TRBD2. This CDR3 comprises 15 residues. V trimming: 1 base; J trimming: 3 bases; junction bases outside the gene matches: 3. Per the germline V gene, CDR1 is GTSNPN and CDR2 is SVGIG (reference sequence). The CDR3 nucleotides read TGTGCCTGGAGTGCCGGGACTAGCGGAACAGATACGCAGTATTTT. This sequence encodes CAWSAGTSGTDTQYF.

The chain is built from TRBV28 and TRBJ2-2; 8 nucleotides line up with TRBD2. Per the germline V gene, CDR1 is MDHEN and CDR2 is SYDVKM. V shed 5 bases, J shed 1 base, and the junction held 3 bases outside the gene matches. The CDR3 contains 15 residues. The CDR3 nucleotides are TGTGCCAGCAGTCCGGGACTAGTGAACACCGGGGAGCTGTTTTTT. This codes for CASSPGLVNTGELFF.

The chain uses TRBV18 and TRBJ2-2, with a possible D match to TRBD1 (6 bases). V was trimmed by 4 bases and J by 1 base, leaving 7 bases between them. Germline assignment: CDR1 KGHSH and CDR2 LQKENI. This CDR3 spans 14 amino acids. The CDR3 spells CASSRDKNTGELFF. The DNA for the CDR3 is TGTGCCAGCTCACGGGACAAGAACACCGGGGAGCTGTTTTTT.

The V call is TRBV5-6, the J call TRBJ2-2, with D hard to call. The CDR3 totals 14 residues. Germline loops: CDR1 SGHDT, CDR2 YYEEEE. V lost 1 base to trimming and J lost 1 base, with 5 bases between them. In DNA, the CDR3 is TGTGCCAGCAGCTTGAATAGGAACACCGGGGAGCTGTTTTTT. Amino acids: CASSLNRNTGELFF.

With respect to this clone: The sample holds other DNA sequences that translate to the same CDR3. The V call is TRBV4-1, the J call TRBJ1-2; D remains unclear. Per the germline V gene, CDR1 is MGHRA and CDR2 is YSYEKL. CDR3 length: 13 amino acids. Trimming stripped 0 bases from V and 4 bases from J, with 6 bases between. This chain's CDR3 is CASSQDRGYGYTF. In DNA, the CDR3 is TGCGCCAGCAGCCAAGACCGAGGCTATGGCTACACCTTC.

As to this clone: Different DNA sequences within this sample yield the same CDR3. This chain links TRBV5-1 with TRBJ2-7, with D maybe TRBD2 (5 bases). Germline CDR1 is SGHRS and CDR2 is YFSETQ. The CDR3 runs to 14 residues. V shed 0 bases and J shed 0 bases, with 7 bases lying between them. CDR3 bases: TGCGCCAGCAGCTTGGTTACTAGCTCCTACGAGCAGTACTTC. Protein sequence: CASSLVTSSYEQYF.

Notes on this clone: Other DNA sequences in the same sample also yield this CDR3. The V gene is TRBV30, the J gene TRBJ1-1; D is ambiguous. Germline CDR1 reads GTSNPN; CDR2 reads SVGIG (reference sequence). Trimming removed 3 bases at V and 0 bases at J, with 2 bases between. The CDR3 loop spans 11 amino acids. CDR3 in amino acids: CAWRVNTEAFF. As DNA, the CDR3 is TGTGCCTGGAGGGTGAACACTGAAGCTTTCTTT.

The chain is built from TRBV9 and TRBJ1-4, with a weak D call TRBD1 (6 bases). CDR3 length: 15 residues. Trimming pared 3 bases from V and 11 bases from J, leaving 20 bases between. CDR1 SGDLS and CDR2 YYNGEE come from the germline V gene. In nucleotides, the CDR3 is TGTGCCAGCAGCGAGGGACGACTTAGAAGGGGGAAACTGTTTTTT. The encoded protein is CASSEGRLRRGKLFF.

The count of this clone is one. The chain employs TRBV5-6 and TRBJ2-7, with D possibly TRBD1 on 6 matching bases. V gave up 4 bases and J gave up 4 bases, with 18 bases separating them. CDR3 length equals 15 residues. Germline lookup yields CDR1 SGHDT and CDR2 YYEEEE. Here the CDR3 DNA reads TGTGCCAGCAGCCCGGGCCAGGGGAAAGGGTACGAGCAGTACTTC. It encodes CASSPGQGKGYEQYF.

This clone appeared a single time. The chain is built from TRBV9 and TRBJ2-1; 12 bases are shared with TRBD2. V lost 7 bases to trimming and J lost 9 bases; unmatched junction nucleotides: 14. The CDR3 has 16 amino acids. In germline, CDR1 is SGDLS, CDR2 YYNGEE. In DNA form, the CDR3 reads TGTGCCAGCTCTACTAGCGGGAGGATCTGGGAGGGTGAGCAGTTCTTC. It codes for CASSTSGRIWEGEQFF.

J is TRBJ2-7 and V is TRBV7-3; no clear D gene. Trimming left V 2 bases short and J 2 bases short, with 10 bases between. The germline CDR1 and CDR2 sequences are SGHTA and FQGTGA. The CDR3 sequence is 14 residues long. This CDR3 is CASSLDFGPYEQYF. The CDR3 DNA reads as TGTGCCAGCAGCTTAGACTTCGGACCCTACGAGCAGTACTTC.

The J gene is TRBJ2-1, the V gene TRBV28; D is uncertain. Germline loops: CDR1 MDHEN, CDR2 SYDVKM. The V end lost 11 bases, the J end lost 5 bases, and 13 bases lay between the germline ends. The length of the CDR3 is 12 residues. The CDR3 coding sequence is TGTGCCGGCGCGGCAGAAAACAATGAGCAGTTCTTC. Amino acids: CAGAAENNEQFF.

This clone was picked up one time. This chain joins TRBV28 and TRBJ1-4; 7 positions agree with TRBD1. The CDR3 loop spans 13 amino acids. With 6 bases clipped from V and 5 bases from J, the junction kept 3 bases outside the gene matches. Germline V gives CDR1 MDHEN, CDR2 SYDVKM. The CDR3 region has the DNA TGTGCCAGCAGAAAACAGGGGAATGAAAAACTGTTTTTT. Protein sequence: CASRKQGNEKLFF.

This clone has just one count. This chain joins TRBV2 and TRBJ2-1; D uncertain. Trimming took 6 bases from V and 0 from J, leaving 12 bases between them. Germline-derived CDR1 and CDR2 are SNHLY and FYNNEI. This CDR3 has 15 amino acids. CDR3 bases: TGTGCCAGCAGCCCCCTGGCGGTCTCCTACAATGAGCAGTTCTTC. The encoded protein is CASSPLAVSYNEQFF. The variable domain in full, completed from reference TRBV2 and TRBJ2-1, reads EPEVTQTPSHQVTQMGQEVILRCVPISNHLYFYWYRQILGQKVEFLVSFYNNEISEKSEIFDDQFSVERPDGSNFTLKIRSTKLEDSAMYFCASSPLAVSYNEQFFGPGTRLTVL.

The V and J genes are TRBV27 and TRBJ2-4, with 7 bases matching TRBD1. V trimming: 2 bases; J trimming: 8 bases; junction bases outside the gene matches: 6. The CDR3 is made up of 14 amino acids. Germline values: CDR1 MNHEY, CDR2 SMNVEV (reference sequence). CDR3 in amino acids: CASSLRSQGDIQYF. CDR3 nucleotides: TGTGCCAGCAGTTTACGTAGCCAGGGGGACATTCAGTACTTC.

Worth noting for this clone: The same CDR3 is also encoded by other DNA sequences in this sample. This sequence joins TRBV7-3 and TRBJ2-3; 7 nucleotides line up with TRBD2. This CDR3 region has 15 residues. Germline V lookup: CDR1 SGHTA, CDR2 FQGTGA. V was pared by 5 bases and J by 1 base, with 6 bases of the junction left unmatched. The CDR3 DNA follows: TGTGCCAGCAGCCCCCGACTAGCAGGCACAGATACGCAGTATTTT. Protein: CASSPRLAGTDTQYF.

V gene TRBV6-6 combines with J gene TRBJ2-7; a possible D gene is TRBD2 (5 bases). Germline CDR1 reads MNHNY; CDR2 reads SVGAGI (reference sequence). The length of the CDR3 is 16 residues. V lost 2 bases to trimming and J lost 1 base, with 15 bases between them. This chain's CDR3 is CASSYGERKISYEQYF. The CDR3 bases are TGTGCCAGCAGTTACGGGGAGCGGAAGATATCCTACGAGCAGTACTTC.

The chain combines TRBV5-4 with TRBJ2-1, with 8 bases aligning to TRBD2. The length of the CDR3 is 16 residues. The J segment lost 5 bases and the V segment lost 4 bases, leaving 11 bases of the junction unmatched. Germline loops: CDR1 SGHNT, CDR2 YYREEE (reference sequence). The CDR3: CASSHPSSGGNNEQFF. The CDR3 nucleotides are TGTGCCAGCAGCCACCCCTCGAGCGGGGGCAACAATGAGCAGTTCTTC.